A selection of T cell receptor beta chains follows, all from one sample in a study of T-cell memory formation after mild COVID-19. TCRdb reanalysed the 5' RACE reads using MiXCR and keeps one entry per CDR3 protein. The sample has under 450,000 distinct CDR3 sequences; 20% to 25% are singletons. Material for sequencing was PBMCs or a T cell subset sorted from them (not recorded which). The receptors were gathered from a young man who had mild COVID-19 (a few samples of this study predate the infection). Cell type and time point are not known. The CDR3 runs from the conserved cysteine through the conserved F or W. The order of the fields is V gene, J gene, CDR3 protein.

>TRBV12-3/TRBV12-4|TRBJ2-3
CASSLWVDTQYF
>TRBV7-7|TRBJ2-5
CASSSARGETQYF
>TRBV27|TRBJ2-3
CASSSPWTSGGGYTQYF
>TRBV3-1|TRBJ1-1
CASSQDAGIPEAFF
>TRBV5-1|TRBJ2-1
CASSVTGVEQFF
>TRBV7-2|TRBJ1-2
CASSSRDRFPGYTF
>TRBV20-1|TRBJ2-2
CSARTSGTNTGELFF
>TRBV5-1|TRBJ2-2
CASSPGGLADSNTGELFF
>TRBV6-6|TRBJ2-1
CASSWAPGLAREQFF
>TRBV18|TRBJ2-2
CASPGVGEPFF
>TRBV2|TRBJ1-5
CASKGQVNQPQHF
>TRBV18|TRBJ1-1
CASSPMTVEAFF
>TRBV7-6|TRBJ2-2
CASSRGSTGELFF
>TRBV7-6|TRBJ1-1
CASSFAGRVEGTEAFF
>TRBV4-3|TRBJ2-1
CASSQDSSGADEQFF
>TRBV20-1|TRBJ1-2
CSARDWTPIGYTF
>TRBV5-1|TRBJ1-4
CASSFKAVGEKLFF
>TRBV5-1|TRBJ1-2
CASSSSQPGSYGYTF
>TRBV4-1|TRBJ1-5
CASRPRDEPYQPQHF
>TRBV20-1|TRBJ2-2
CSAHTGGLNTGELFF
>TRBV5-1|TRBJ1-1
CASSLTWGNTEAFF
>TRBV3-1|TRBJ2-2
CASSFTPGHNTGELFF
>TRBV10-2|TRBJ2-7
CASSGGTGWFYEQYF
>TRBV30|TRBJ2-5
CAWSVRNRETQYF
>TRBV29-1|TRBJ1-4
CSVEPVGAGEKLFF
>TRBV7-6|TRBJ2-2
CASGQGGGELFF
>TRBV5-6|TRBJ2-3
CASSNRLEGAGDTQYF
>TRBV25-1|TRBJ1-5
CASSQGLQPQHF
>TRBV20-1|TRBJ2-1
CSAPASGGINEQFF
>TRBV5-6|TRBJ1-1
CASSISLPAAWLGSREAFF
>TRBV7-3|TRBJ1-1
CASSLTGPYTEAFF
>TRBV29-1|TRBJ1-1
CSVGVFENTEAFF
>TRBV20-1|TRBJ1-4
CSALSRDQGEKLFF
>TRBV7-2|TRBJ1-2
CASSSRTANLNYGYTF
>TRBV7-2|TRBJ2-3
CASSRDSSTQYF
>TRBV11-2|TRBJ1-4
CASTYREEREKLFF
>TRBV6-5|TRBJ1-2
CASSYTLGGQGYTF
>TRBV7-9|TRBJ1-2
CASSPQWDGGGYTF
>TRBV2|TRBJ2-6
CASSEARTNRVGANVLTF
>TRBV4-1|TRBJ2-5
CASSQWAEQETQYF
>TRBV27|TRBJ2-7
CASSLGGSPVYEQYF
>TRBV12-3/TRBV12-4|TRBJ2-7
CASTTGSYEQYF
>TRBV4-3|TRBJ2-5
CASSQEVRGGAETQYF
>TRBV6-2/TRBV6-3|TRBJ1-5
CASSYSKGPQHF
>TRBV20-1|TRBJ1-5
CSAPHEGRQPQHF
>TRBV23-1|TRBJ2-3
CASSQNFFRGKGDTQYF
>TRBV20-1|TRBJ1-2
CSAGGQGVGYGYTF
>TRBV7-2|TRBJ2-3
CASSLDHRGTDTQYF
>TRBV7-3|TRBJ1-1
CASSATALNTEAFF
>TRBV27|TRBJ2-5
CASRLDRSAGGTQYF
>TRBV5-1|TRBJ2-5
CASSLGAGGSEETQYF
>TRBV7-2|TRBJ2-5
CASSSGTVVETQYF
>TRBV5-1|TRBJ2-5
CASSPDRGKETQYF
>TRBV4-3|TRBJ2-7
CASSQDLGSYEQYF
>TRBV7-8|TRBJ2-4
CASSLPLAGGDIQYF